This record concerns one T cell receptor beta chain sequence. Its target is not known. A single-stranded UMI oligo with SP2 sequence was ligated to cDNA 3' ends. An equimolar mix of RC1.1 and RC1.2 primed the beta chain across TRBC1 and TRBC2. TCR alpha and beta chains were handled separately starting at the second PCR. TCRdb analysed the UMI-ligation and nested PCR reads with MiXCR anew, one entry per CDR3 protein. Seen here are roughly 50,000 distinct CDR3 sequences, 12% observed once, and the top ten hold roughly 10%. This record belongs to a study of quantifying T cell responses using KT2 cells. Study at large: RNA was reverse transcribed with TCR alpha and beta constant-region primers. Estimated efficiency of the T4 ligation step was above 9% under optimum conditions.

Study-level findings and limits: Input KT2 cell number predicted KT2 alpha and beta sequence counts linearly over several orders of magnitude.

This CDR3 has 14 residues. The V gene's germline CDR1 is SGHNT and CDR2 YYREEE (reference sequence). The V gene end was trimmed by 4 bases and the J gene end by 2 bases; junction bases not matched to a gene: 5. KT2 cells were mixed with fixed PBMC numbers at varying ratios. This chain joins TRBV5-4 and TRBJ2-7; 8 bases agree with TRBD1. Sequenced: PBMCs spiked with cells of the T cell clone KT2. The origin of this receptor is a human donor. The CDR3 DNA follows: TGTGCCAGCAGCGGACAGGGATCGACCTACGAGCAGTACTTC. It encodes CASSGQGSTYEQYF.